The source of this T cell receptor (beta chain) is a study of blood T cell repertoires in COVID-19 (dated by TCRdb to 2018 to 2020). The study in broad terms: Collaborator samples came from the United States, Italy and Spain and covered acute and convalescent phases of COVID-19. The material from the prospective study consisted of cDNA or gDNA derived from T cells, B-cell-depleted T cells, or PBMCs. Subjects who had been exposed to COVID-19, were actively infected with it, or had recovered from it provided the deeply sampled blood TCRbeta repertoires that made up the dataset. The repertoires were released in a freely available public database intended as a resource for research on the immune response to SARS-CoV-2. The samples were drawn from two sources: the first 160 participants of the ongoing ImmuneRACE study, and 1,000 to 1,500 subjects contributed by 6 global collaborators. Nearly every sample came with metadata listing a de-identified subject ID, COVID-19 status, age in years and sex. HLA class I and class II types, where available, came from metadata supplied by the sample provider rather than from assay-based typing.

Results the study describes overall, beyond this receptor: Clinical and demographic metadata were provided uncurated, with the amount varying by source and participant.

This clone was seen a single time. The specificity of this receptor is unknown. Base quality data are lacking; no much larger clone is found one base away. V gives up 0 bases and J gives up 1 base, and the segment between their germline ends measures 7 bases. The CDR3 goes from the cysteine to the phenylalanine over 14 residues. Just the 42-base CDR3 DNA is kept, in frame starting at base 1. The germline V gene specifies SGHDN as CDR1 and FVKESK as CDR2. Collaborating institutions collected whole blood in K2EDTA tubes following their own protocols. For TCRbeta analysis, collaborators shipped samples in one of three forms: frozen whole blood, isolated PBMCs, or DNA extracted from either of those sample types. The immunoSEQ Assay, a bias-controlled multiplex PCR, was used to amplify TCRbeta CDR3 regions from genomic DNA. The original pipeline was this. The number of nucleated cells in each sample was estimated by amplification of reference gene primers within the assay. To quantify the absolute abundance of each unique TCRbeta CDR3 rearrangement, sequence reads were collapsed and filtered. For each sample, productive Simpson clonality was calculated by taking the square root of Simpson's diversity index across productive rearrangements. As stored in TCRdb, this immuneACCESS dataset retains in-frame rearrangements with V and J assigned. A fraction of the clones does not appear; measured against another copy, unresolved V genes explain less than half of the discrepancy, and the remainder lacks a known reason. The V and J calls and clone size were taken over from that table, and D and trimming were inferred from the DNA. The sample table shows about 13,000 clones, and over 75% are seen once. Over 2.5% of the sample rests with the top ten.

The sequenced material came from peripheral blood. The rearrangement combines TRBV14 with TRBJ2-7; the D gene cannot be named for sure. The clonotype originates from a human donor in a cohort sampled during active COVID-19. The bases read TGTGCCAGCAGCCAAGACCTCTTTTCCTACGAGCAGTACTTC. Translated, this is CASSQDLFSYEQYF.